This T cell receptor (beta chain) was sequenced for a study of blood T cell repertoires in COVID-19. Study summary: COVID-19 samples collected from the United States, Italy and Spain covered acute and convalescent phases. PBMCs, B-cell-depleted T cells, or T cells were the source of the cDNA or gDNA that made up the material.

As processed by the authors: Amplification of reference gene primers provided the estimated nucleated cell counts. The data were produced by immunoSEQ multiplex PCR, yet TCRdb's version contains in-frame clones alone and is incomplete. V, J and clone size are those of that table, while D and trimming were read from the DNA. The sample lists roughly 100,000 clones, roughly 80% occurring once. From germline, CDR1 is MDHEN and CDR2 SYDVKM. This CDR3 is built from 14 residues. V lost 6 bases, J lost 3 bases, and 5 bases stayed unmatched. The gene calls are TRBV28 and TRBJ1-3; 7 nucleotides match TRBD1. The TCR comes from a woman aged 80 or over with active or convalescent COVID-19. Sequencing used peripheral blood. The CDR3 spells CASSKTGYGNTIYF. The CDR3, as DNA: TGTGCCAGCAGCAAGACAGGGTATGGAAACACCATATATTTT. Variable domain in full (rest from reference TRBV28 and TRBJ1-3): DVKVTQSSRYLVKRTGEKVFLECVQDMDHENMFWYRQDPGLGLRLIYFSYDVKMKEKGDIPEGYSVSREKKERFSLILESASTNQTSMYLCASSKTGYGNTIYFGEGSWLTVV.